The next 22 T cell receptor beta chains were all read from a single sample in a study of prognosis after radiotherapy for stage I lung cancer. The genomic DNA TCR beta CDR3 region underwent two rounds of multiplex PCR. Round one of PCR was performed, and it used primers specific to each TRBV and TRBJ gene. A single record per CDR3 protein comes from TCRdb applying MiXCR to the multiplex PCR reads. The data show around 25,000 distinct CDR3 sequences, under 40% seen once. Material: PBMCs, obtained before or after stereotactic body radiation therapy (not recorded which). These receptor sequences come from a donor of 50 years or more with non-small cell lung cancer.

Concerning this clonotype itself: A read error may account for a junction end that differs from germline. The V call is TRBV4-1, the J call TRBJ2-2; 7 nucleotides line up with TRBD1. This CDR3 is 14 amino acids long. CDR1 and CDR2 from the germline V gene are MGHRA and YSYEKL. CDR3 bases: TGTGCCAGCACGGACAGGTTTAACACCGGGGAGCTGTTTTTT. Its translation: CASTDRFNTGELFF.

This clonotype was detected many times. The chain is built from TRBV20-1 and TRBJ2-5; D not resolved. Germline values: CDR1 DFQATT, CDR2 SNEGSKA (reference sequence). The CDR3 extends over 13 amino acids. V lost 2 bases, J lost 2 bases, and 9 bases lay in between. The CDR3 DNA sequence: TGCAGTGCTAGACTACAGCTGCAAGAGACCCAGTACTTC. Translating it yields CSARLQLQETQYF.

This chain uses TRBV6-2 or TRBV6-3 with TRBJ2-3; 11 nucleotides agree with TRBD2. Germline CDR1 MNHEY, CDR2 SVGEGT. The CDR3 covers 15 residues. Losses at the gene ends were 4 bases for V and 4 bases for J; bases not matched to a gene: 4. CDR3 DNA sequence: TGTGCCAGCAGTTCTAGCGGGAGGCTAGCAGATACGCAGTATTTT. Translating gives CASSSSGRLADTQYF.

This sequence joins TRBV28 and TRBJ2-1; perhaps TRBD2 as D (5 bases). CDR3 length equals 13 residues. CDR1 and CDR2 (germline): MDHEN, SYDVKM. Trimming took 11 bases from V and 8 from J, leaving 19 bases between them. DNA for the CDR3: TGTGCCGGTACTACTAGATGGACTTATGAGCAGTTCTTC. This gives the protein CAGTTRWTYEQFF.

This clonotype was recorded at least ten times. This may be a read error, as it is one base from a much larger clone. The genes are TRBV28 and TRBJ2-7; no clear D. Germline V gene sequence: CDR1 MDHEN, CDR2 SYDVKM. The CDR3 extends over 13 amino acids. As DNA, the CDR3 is TGTGCCAGCAGTTTTCCGAACACCTACGAGCGGTACTTC. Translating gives CASSFPNTYERYF.

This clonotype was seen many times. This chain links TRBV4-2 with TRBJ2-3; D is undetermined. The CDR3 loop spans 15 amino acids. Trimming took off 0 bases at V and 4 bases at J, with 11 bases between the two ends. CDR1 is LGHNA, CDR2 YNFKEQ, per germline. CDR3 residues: CASSQDLARADTQYF. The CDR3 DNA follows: TGTGCCAGCAGCCAAGACTTAGCCCGAGCAGATACGCAGTATTTT.

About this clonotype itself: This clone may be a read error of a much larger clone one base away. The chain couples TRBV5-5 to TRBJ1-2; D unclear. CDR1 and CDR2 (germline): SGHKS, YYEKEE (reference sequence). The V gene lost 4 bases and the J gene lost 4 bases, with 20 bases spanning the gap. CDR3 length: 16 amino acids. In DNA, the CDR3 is TGTGCCAGCAGCCGCCGGTACTTCCAATTAGTCTATGGCTACACCTTC. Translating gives CASSRRYFQLVYGYTF.

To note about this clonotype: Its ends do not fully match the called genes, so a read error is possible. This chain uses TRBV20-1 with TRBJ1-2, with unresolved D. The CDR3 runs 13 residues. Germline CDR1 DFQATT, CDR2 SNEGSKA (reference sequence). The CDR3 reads CSASTFSSYDYTF. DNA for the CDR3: TGCAGTGCTAGTACGTTTTCTAGCTATGACTACACCTTC.

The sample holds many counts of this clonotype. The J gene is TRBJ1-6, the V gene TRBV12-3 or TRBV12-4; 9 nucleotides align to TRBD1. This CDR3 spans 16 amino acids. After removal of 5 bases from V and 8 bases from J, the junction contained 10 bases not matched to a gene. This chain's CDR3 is CASSRGDRVLDSPLHF. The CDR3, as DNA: TGTGCCAGCAGTCGGGGGGACAGGGTCTTGGATTCACCCCTCCACTTT.

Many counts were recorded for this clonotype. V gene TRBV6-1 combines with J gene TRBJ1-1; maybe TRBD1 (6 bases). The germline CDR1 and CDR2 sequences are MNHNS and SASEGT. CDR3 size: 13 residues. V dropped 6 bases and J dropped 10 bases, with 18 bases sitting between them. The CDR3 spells CASSWDTFQRAFF. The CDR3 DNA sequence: TGTGCCAGCAGCTGGGACACCTTCCAGCGAGCTTTCTTT.

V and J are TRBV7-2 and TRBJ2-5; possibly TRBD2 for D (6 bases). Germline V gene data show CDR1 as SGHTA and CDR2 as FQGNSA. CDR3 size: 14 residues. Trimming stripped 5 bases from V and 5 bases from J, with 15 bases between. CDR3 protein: CASSEGGPGETQYF. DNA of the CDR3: TGTGCCAGCAGCGAAGGAGGGCCGGGGGAGACCCAGTACTTC.

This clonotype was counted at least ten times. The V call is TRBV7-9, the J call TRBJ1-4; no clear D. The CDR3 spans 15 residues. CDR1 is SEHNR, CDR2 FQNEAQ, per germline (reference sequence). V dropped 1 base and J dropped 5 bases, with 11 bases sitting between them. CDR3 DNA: TGTGCCAGCAGCTTAGGGCAGATGATGAATGAAAAACTGTTTTTT. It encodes CASSLGQMMNEKLFF.

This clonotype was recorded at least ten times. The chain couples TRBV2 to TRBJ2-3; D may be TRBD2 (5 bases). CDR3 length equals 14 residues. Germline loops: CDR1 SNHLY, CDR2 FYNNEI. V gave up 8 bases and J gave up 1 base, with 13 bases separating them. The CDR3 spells CASLASPGTDTQYF. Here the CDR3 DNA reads TGTGCCAGCTTGGCTAGCCCGGGCACAGATACGCAGTATTTT.

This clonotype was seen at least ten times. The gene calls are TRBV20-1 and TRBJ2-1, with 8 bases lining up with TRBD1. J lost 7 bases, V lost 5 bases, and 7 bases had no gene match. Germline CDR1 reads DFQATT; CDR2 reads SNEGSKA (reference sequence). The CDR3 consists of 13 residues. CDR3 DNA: TGCAGTGCTTTGTGGACAGGGTCGAATGAGCAGTTCTTC. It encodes CSALWTGSNEQFF.

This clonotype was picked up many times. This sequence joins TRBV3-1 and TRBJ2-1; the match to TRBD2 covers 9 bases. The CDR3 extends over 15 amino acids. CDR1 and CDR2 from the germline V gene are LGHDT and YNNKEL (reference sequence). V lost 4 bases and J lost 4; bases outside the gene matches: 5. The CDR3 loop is CASSPRAGGYNEQFF. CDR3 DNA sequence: TGTGCCAGCAGCCCTAGGGCGGGAGGGTACAATGAGCAGTTCTTC.

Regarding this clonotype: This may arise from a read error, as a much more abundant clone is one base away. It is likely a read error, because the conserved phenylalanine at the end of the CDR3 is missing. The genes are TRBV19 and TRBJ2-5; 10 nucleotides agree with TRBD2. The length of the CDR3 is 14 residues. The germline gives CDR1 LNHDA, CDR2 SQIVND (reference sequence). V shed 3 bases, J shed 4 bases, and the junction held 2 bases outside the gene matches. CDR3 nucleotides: TGTGCCAGTAGTATCTCTAGCGGGAGAGAGACCCAGTACTCC. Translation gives CASSISSGRETQYS.

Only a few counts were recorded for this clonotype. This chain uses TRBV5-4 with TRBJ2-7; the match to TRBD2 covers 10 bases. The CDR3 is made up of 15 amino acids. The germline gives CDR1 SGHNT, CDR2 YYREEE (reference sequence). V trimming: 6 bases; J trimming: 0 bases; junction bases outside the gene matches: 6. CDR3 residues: CASISTSGFSYEQYF. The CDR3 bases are TGTGCCAGCATCTCGACTAGCGGGTTCTCCTACGAGCAGTACTTC.

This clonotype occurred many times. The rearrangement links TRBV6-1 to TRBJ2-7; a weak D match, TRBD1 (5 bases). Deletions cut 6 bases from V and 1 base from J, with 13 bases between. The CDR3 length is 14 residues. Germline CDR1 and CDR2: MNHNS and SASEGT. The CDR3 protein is CASSQQVFSYEQYF. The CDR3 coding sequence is TGTGCCAGCAGCCAACAGGTTTTTTCCTACGAGCAGTACTTC.

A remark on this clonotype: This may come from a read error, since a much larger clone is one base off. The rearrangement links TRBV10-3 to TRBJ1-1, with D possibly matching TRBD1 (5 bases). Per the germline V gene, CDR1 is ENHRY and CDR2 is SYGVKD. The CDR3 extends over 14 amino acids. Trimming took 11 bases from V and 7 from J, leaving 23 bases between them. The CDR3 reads CASKGPSMGIEAFF. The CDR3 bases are TGTGCCTCAAAGGGGCCTAGCATGGGCATTGAAGCTTTCTTT.

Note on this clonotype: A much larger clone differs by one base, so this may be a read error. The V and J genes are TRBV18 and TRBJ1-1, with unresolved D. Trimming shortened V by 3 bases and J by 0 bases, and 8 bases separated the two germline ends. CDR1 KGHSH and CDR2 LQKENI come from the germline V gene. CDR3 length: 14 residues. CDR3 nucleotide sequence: TGTGCCAGCTCACCGTCCGAAGTGAACACTGAAGCTTTCTTT. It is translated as CASSPSEVNTEAFF. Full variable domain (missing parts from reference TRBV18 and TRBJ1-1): NAGVMQNPRHLVRRRGQEARLRCSPMKGHSHVYWYRQLPEEGLKFMVYLQKENIIDESGMPKERFSAEFPKEGPSILRIQQVVRGDSAAYFCASSPSEVNTEAFFGQGTRLTVV.

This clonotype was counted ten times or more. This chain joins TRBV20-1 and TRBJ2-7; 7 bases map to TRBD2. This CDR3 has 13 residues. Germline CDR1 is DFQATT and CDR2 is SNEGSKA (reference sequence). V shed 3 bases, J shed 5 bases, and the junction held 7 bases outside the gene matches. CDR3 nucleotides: TGCAGTGCTAGCCGGGACTATACCAACGAGCAGTACTTC. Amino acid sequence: CSASRDYTNEQYF.

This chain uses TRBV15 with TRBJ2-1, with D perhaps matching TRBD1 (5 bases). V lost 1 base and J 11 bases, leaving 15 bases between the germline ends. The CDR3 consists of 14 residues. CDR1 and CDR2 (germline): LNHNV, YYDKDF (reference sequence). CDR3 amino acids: CATSRARDVWQQFF. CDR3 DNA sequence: TGTGCCACCAGCAGAGCCAGGGATGTTTGGCAGCAGTTCTTC.